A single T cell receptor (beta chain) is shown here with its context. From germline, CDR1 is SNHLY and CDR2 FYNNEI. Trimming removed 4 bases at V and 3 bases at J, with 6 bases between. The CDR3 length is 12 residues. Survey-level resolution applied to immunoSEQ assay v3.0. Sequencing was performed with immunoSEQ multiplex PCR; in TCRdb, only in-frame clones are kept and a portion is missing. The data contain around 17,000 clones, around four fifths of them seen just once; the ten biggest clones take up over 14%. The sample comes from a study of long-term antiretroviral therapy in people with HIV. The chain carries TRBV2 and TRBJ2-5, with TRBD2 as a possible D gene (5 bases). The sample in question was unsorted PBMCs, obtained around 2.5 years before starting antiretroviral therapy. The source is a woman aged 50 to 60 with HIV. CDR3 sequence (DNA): TGTGCCAGCAGTGCGAGGGAAGAGACCCAGTACTTC. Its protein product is CASSAREETQYF. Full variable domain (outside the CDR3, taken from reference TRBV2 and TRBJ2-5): EPEVTQTPSHQVTQMGQEVILRCVPISNHLYFYWYRQILGQKVEFLVSFYNNEISEKSEIFDDQFSVERPDGSNFTLKIRSTKLEDSAMYFCASSAREETQYFGPGTRLLVL.